These 17 T cell receptor beta chains were all obtained from the same sample, sequenced in a study of cytomegalovirus exposure and HLA in healthy donors. Researchers ran the PCR with 60 Vbeta and 13 Jbeta primers. TCRdb keeps only in-frame clones here, not all; method: immunoSEQ multiplex PCR. The repertoire holds about 86,000 clones, with over 70% as singletons. Sequencing was done on a sample of PBMCs. Receptor source: a man aged 55 to 70 in good health and CMV-seronegative.

This clone was counted ten times or more. The gene calls are TRBV6-6 and TRBJ2-7; 7 bases line up with TRBD2. There are 12 residues in the CDR3. Per germline, CDR1 MNHNY and CDR2 SVGAGI (reference sequence). Trimming took 8 bases from V and 9 from J; bases not matched to a gene: 10. DNA for the CDR3: TGTGCCAGCGGGGACTACCTCGGTGGGCAGTACTTC. It encodes CASGDYLGGQYF.

This CDR3 is CASSPLAPNTGELFF. The CDR3, as DNA: TGTGCCAGCAGCCCCCTAGCGCCGAACACCGGGGAGCTGTTTTTT. This chain joins TRBV2 and TRBJ2-2, with D possibly being TRBD2 (6 bases). The CDR3 sequence is 15 residues long. V lost 6 bases and J lost 0, with 11 bases in between. The germline gives CDR1 SNHLY, CDR2 FYNNEI.

The CDR3 DNA sequence: TGTGCCAGCAGCCAACAGGGAGGGGGTTTGGGCGAGACCCAGTACTTC. Encoded protein: CASSQQGGGLGETQYF. The J gene is TRBJ2-5, the V gene TRBV7-2, with D possibly being TRBD2 (7 bases). The V gene's germline CDR1 is SGHTA and CDR2 FQGNSA. V was trimmed by 5 bases and J by 5 bases, leaving 21 bases between them. The CDR3 runs to 16 residues.

The gene calls are TRBV10-1 and TRBJ2-7; TRBD2 agrees at 12 bases. In germline, CDR1 is WNHNN, CDR2 SYGVQD (reference sequence). Trimming at V came to 4 bases and at J to 3 bases, leaving 4 bases not matched to a gene. CDR3 length equals 15 residues. CDR3 in amino acids: CASSGPGLAGYEQYF. The DNA of the CDR3 is TGCGCCAGCAGTGGCCCGGGACTAGCGGGCTACGAGCAGTACTTC.

The chain recombines TRBV28 with TRBJ2-7; 10 bases are a match to TRBD2. Germline values: CDR1 MDHEN, CDR2 SYDVKM. The length of the CDR3 is 12 residues. With 8 bases clipped from V and 7 bases from J, the junction kept 5 bases outside the gene matches. In DNA, the CDR3 is TGTGCCAGCCGAGCGGGAGGGTGGGAGCAGTACTTC. Its translation: CASRAGGWEQYF.

The CDR3 protein is CASSPHRGRMNTEAFF. The CDR3, as DNA: TGTGCCAGCAGTCCCCACAGGGGGCGTATGAACACTGAAGCTTTCTTT. The V and J genes are TRBV27 and TRBJ1-1; 9 nucleotides line up with TRBD1. The V segment lost 5 bases and the J segment 0 bases; nucleotides outside the gene matches: 7. The CDR3 is 16 residues long. Germline CDR1 is MNHEY and CDR2 is SMNVEV (reference sequence).

V is TRBV7-2 and J is TRBJ1-6; 7 bases are a match to TRBD1. Trimming took 5 bases from V and 7 from J; bases not matched to a gene: 5. Germline CDR1 SGHTA, CDR2 FQGNSA. CDR3 size: 14 residues. CDR3 nucleotides: TGTGCCAGCAGCCTAGGGACAGCGAATTCACCCCTCCACTTT. Protein sequence: CASSLGTANSPLHF.

The chain links TRBV6-1 to TRBJ1-5, with 7 bases identical to TRBD1. CDR3 size: 15 residues. V shed 4 bases, J shed 4 bases, and the junction held 7 bases outside the gene matches. Germline V gene sequence: CDR1 MNHNS, CDR2 SASEGT. The chain's CDR3 is CASSGEGAFNQPQHF. The CDR3 DNA is TGTGCCAGCAGTGGTGAGGGGGCTTTTAATCAGCCCCAGCATTTT.

In its sample, this clone was seen a few times. The chain couples TRBV9 to TRBJ2-1, with TRBD2 matching over 10 bases. This CDR3 comprises 14 residues. Germline V gene data show CDR1 as SGDLS and CDR2 as YYNGEE. Trimming cost V 10 bases and J 4 bases; bases outside gene matches: 8. The CDR3 DNA follows: TGTGCCGGCCTACTAGCGGGGAGATACAATGAGCAGTTCTTC. Amino acid sequence: CAGLLAGRYNEQFF.

The V gene is TRBV5-6, the J gene TRBJ2-5; tentatively, D is TRBD2 (6 bases). CDR3 length: 13 residues. Germline V lookup: CDR1 SGHDT, CDR2 YYEEEE. Trimming removed 4 bases at V and 7 bases at J, with 14 bases between. CDR3 amino acids: CASSPDPEGTQYF. In DNA, the CDR3 is TGTGCCAGCAGCCCGGACCCGGAGGGGACCCAGTACTTC.

This sequence joins TRBV5-5 and TRBJ2-2, with 11 bases that match TRBD2. Germline loops: CDR1 SGHKS, CDR2 YYEKEE (reference sequence). Unmatched junction bases numbered 6, after V lost 0 bases and J lost 2 bases. There are 18 residues in the CDR3. The CDR3 DNA is TGTGCCAGCAGCTTGGACTGGACTAGCGGGCGAAACACCGGGGAGCTGTTTTTT. Translating gives CASSLDWTSGRNTGELFF.

This chain joins TRBV15 and TRBJ1-5; 9 nucleotides agree with TRBD1. In germline, CDR1 is LNHNV, CDR2 YYDKDF (reference sequence). This CDR3 contains 15 residues. V shed 0 bases and J 6 bases; nucleotides not matched to a gene: 3. CDR3 coding DNA: TGTGCCACCAGCAGAGATGGGGACAGGGTTCAGCCCCAGCATTTT. Translation: CATSRDGDRVQPQHF.

The chain combines TRBV11-2 with TRBJ1-1; TRBD1 aligns across 12 bases. Germline V gene sequence: CDR1 SGHAT, CDR2 FQNNGV. CDR3 size: 15 residues. After removal of 5 bases from V and 5 bases from J, the junction contained 6 bases not matched to a gene. The CDR3 nucleotides are TGTGCCAGCAGCGAGGGACAGGGGGCGAGGACTGAAGCTTTCTTT. Protein: CASSEGQGARTEAFF.

This sequence joins TRBV2 and TRBJ1-5, with no clear D. The CDR3 spans 15 residues. Germline CDR1 is SNHLY and CDR2 is FYNNEI. V was trimmed by 4 bases and J by 0 bases, leaving 10 bases between them. The DNA for the CDR3 is TGTGCCAGCAGTGGAAGCCGGGGTAGCAATCAGCCCCAGCATTTT. Its translation: CASSGSRGSNQPQHF. The full variable domain, its missing parts supplied by reference TRBV2 and TRBJ1-5, is EPEVTQTPSHQVTQMGQEVILRCVPISNHLYFYWYRQILGQKVEFLVSFYNNEISEKSEIFDDQFSVERPDGSNFTLKIRSTKLEDSAMYFCASSGSRGSNQPQHFGDGTRLSIL.

The chain joins TRBV11-2 to TRBJ2-5; TRBD1 is a possible D gene (5 bases). The CDR3 is 14 residues long. The germline V gene has CDR1 SGHAT and CDR2 FQNNGV. Trimming took off 2 bases at V and 3 bases at J, with 10 bases between the two ends. The CDR3 DNA sequence: TGTGCCAGCAGCTTAAACCCAGGGAAAGAGACCCAGTACTTC. Its translation: CASSLNPGKETQYF.

Only one count was recorded for this clone. J is TRBJ2-5 and V is TRBV27; TRBD2 matches 8 bases. The V and J ends lost 3 bases and 2 bases, in that order; junction bases with no gene match: 8. Germline V gene data show CDR1 as MNHEY and CDR2 as SMNVEV (reference sequence). CDR3 length equals 16 residues. For the CDR3, the DNA is TGTGCCAGCAGTTTCCGTTTAGCGGGAAGACAAGAGACCCAGTACTTC. Protein: CASSFRLAGRQETQYF.

This clone was counted a few times. This specimen includes other DNA sequences encoding the same CDR3. The rearrangement joins TRBV19 to TRBJ1-2; no clear D. CDR1 LNHDA and CDR2 SQIVND come from the germline V gene (reference sequence). This CDR3 comprises 12 residues. With 5 bases removed from V and 4 bases from J, the gap between germline ends came to 8 bases. CDR3 sequence (DNA): TGTGCCAGTAGTCTCCGGAGCTATGGCTACACCTTC. Protein sequence: CASSLRSYGYTF.